The 12 T cell receptor beta chains below all came from one sample that was sequenced in a study of human T cells and chemical hapten exposure. Time point in this sample: pre-sensitization, week 0. Regarding treatment: therapeutic diphenylcyclopropenone sensitization with weekly scalp DPC. Each CDR3 protein gets one entry after TCRdb re-called the RACE reads with MiXCR. The data hold tens of thousands of distinct CDR3 sequences, with 8.5% to 10% observed a single time. The sample was whole blood, taken in connection with sensitization to the hapten diphenylcyclopropenone (DPC). All receptors derive from a woman between 35 and 50 years old with alopecia areata. Some clones in this sample may be carry-over from other donors' samples.

This clonotype was detected ten times or more. The rearrangement joins TRBV20-1 to TRBJ2-7; 10 bases map to TRBD2. The CDR3 is made up of 15 amino acids. The V segment lost 0 bases and the J segment 3 bases; nucleotides outside the gene matches: 5. Germline CDR1 reads DFQATT; CDR2 reads SNEGSKA (reference sequence). The CDR3 DNA reads as TGCAGTGCTAGAGATACCGGGACTAGCGACTACGAGCAGTACTTC. Encoded protein: CSARDTGTSDYEQYF.

The genes are TRBV5-5 and TRBJ2-7; 10 bases fit TRBD2. CDR1 is SGHKS and CDR2 is YYEKEE in the germline V gene (reference sequence). V gave up 1 base and J gave up 2 bases; unmatched junction bases: 9. The CDR3 sequence is 17 residues long. CDR3 in DNA: TGTGCCAGCAGCTTGCGAAGCGGGGGGGTCGCAGCCTACGAGCAGTACTTC. Its protein product is CASSLRSGGVAAYEQYF.

This clonotype was detected ten times or more. This chain links TRBV28 with TRBJ2-7, with D possibly TRBD1 on 6 matching bases. Germline CDR1 is MDHEN and CDR2 is SYDVKM. The CDR3 runs to 14 residues. V shed 6 bases and J shed 3 bases, with 15 bases lying between them. The CDR3 loop is CASSTGTSLYEQYF. The DNA of the CDR3 is TGTGCCAGCAGCACCGGGACAAGCCTCTACGAGCAGTACTTC.

This clonotype has just a few counts. The gene calls are TRBV29-1 and TRBJ1-1; D unclear. This CDR3 is 14 amino acids long. Per the germline V gene, CDR1 is SQVTM and CDR2 is ANQGSEA. V lost 4 bases to trimming and J lost 1 base, with 13 bases between them. The CDR3 here is CSVVIFPTNTEAFF. The CDR3 region has the DNA TGCAGCGTTGTTATATTCCCCACGAACACTGAAGCTTTCTTT.

This clonotype was seen repeatedly, ten times or more. The rearrangement links TRBV7-7 to TRBJ2-5; TRBD2 might be the D (6 bases). The CDR3 extends over 13 amino acids. Between the trimmed V and J ends, which lost 2 bases and 4 bases, there was a span of 8 bases. CDR1 is SSHAT, CDR2 FNYEAQ, per germline (reference sequence). As DNA, the CDR3 is TGTGCCAGCAGCTTACGGGGAGGAGAGACCCAGTACTTC. This gives the protein CASSLRGGETQYF.

There are many counts of this clonotype. The chain combines TRBV6-6 with TRBJ1-5, with 11 bases lining up with TRBD1. The CDR3 spans 13 residues. After removal of 8 bases from V and 6 bases from J, the junction contained 3 bases not matched to a gene. Germline V lookup: CDR1 MNHNY, CDR2 SVGAGI (reference sequence). The CDR3 protein is CASGTGGGQPQHF. The DNA of the CDR3 is TGTGCCAGCGGGACAGGGGGTGGTCAGCCCCAGCATTTT.

This clonotype has just a few counts. This sequence joins TRBV6-2 or TRBV6-3 and TRBJ1-2; no firm D call. This CDR3 has 11 residues. The ends were cut back, 4 bases at V and 5 bases at J, with 5 bases in the middle. Germline V lookup: CDR1 MNHEY, CDR2 SVGEGT. Here the CDR3 reads CASSSQYGYTF. DNA for the CDR3: TGTGCCAGCAGTTCCCAGTATGGCTACACCTTC.

This clonotype appeared many times. J is TRBJ2-2 and V is TRBV7-2; TRBD1 agrees at 7 bases. This CDR3 contains 17 residues. V gave up 4 bases and J gave up 0 bases; unmatched junction bases: 8. Germline V CDR1 and CDR2: SGHTA, FQGNSA. Written as DNA, the CDR3 is TGTGCCAGCAGCTCTGGACCCGGGACAGCGAACACCGGGGAGCTGTTTTTT. Translation gives CASSSGPGTANTGELFF. Based on the CDR3 plus reference TRBV7-2 and TRBJ2-2, the full variable domain is GAGVSQSPSNKVTEKGKDVELRCDPISGHTALYWYRQSLGQGLEFLIYFQGNSAPDKSGLPSDRFSAERTGGSVSTLTIQRTQQEDSAVYLCASSSGPGTANTGELFFGEGSRLTVL.

This clonotype was seen ten or more times. This chain joins TRBV2 and TRBJ2-7; D ambiguous. The ends were cut back, 7 bases at V and 3 bases at J, with 10 bases in the middle. This CDR3 spans 12 amino acids. Germline CDR1 and CDR2: SNHLY and FYNNEI. The CDR3 region is CASTIDRYEQYF. The CDR3, as DNA: TGTGCCAGCACCATAGACCGCTACGAGCAGTACTTC.

At least ten counts were recorded for this clonotype. The rearrangement uses TRBV2 and TRBJ1-5, with D perhaps matching TRBD1 (5 bases). CDR3 length equals 15 residues. From germline, CDR1 is SNHLY and CDR2 FYNNEI. The germline V and J ends were trimmed by 6 bases and 1 base, with 13 bases remaining between them. The chain's CDR3 is CASRVNRGSNQPQHF. In DNA, the CDR3 is TGTGCCAGCAGGGTAAATAGGGGAAGCAATCAGCCCCAGCATTTT.

This clonotype was observed many times. V and J are TRBV20-1 and TRBJ2-3, with 10 bases lining up with TRBD2. Germline CDR1 DFQATT, CDR2 SNEGSKA (reference sequence). The CDR3 spans 16 residues. V trimming: 7 bases; J trimming: 1 base; junction bases outside the gene matches: 11. CDR3 sequence (DNA): TGCAGTGGCAGCGTCACCGGGACTAGCGGCACAGATACGCAGTATTTT. Translating it yields CSGSVTGTSGTDTQYF.

This clonotype was found a few times. The rearrangement links TRBV7-3 to TRBJ2-2, with D hard to call. Trimming left V 4 bases short and J 0 bases short, with 6 bases between. This CDR3 comprises 14 residues. Per the germline V gene, CDR1 is SGHTA and CDR2 is FQGTGA. The CDR3 DNA sequence: TGTGCCAGCAGCTACCGAACGAACACCGGGGAGCTGTTTTTT. Protein: CASSYRTNTGELFF.